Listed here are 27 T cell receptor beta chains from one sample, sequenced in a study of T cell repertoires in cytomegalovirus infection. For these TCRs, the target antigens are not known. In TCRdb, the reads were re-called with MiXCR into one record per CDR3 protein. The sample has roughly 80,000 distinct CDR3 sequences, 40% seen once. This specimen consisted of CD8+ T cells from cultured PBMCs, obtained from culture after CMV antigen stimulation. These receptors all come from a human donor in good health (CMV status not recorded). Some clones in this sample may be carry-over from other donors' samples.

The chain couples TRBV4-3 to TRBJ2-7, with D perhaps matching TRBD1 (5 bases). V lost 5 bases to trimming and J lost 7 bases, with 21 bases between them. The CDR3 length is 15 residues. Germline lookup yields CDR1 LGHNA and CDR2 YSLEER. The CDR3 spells CASSSYLQGTGEQYF. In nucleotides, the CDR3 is TGCGCCAGCAGCTCTTACCTCCAGGGTACTGGGGAGCAGTACTTC.

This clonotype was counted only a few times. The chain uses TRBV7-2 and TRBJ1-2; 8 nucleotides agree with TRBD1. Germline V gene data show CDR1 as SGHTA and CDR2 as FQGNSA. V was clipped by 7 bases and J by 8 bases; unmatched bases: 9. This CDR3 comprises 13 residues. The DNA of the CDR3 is TGTGCCAGCACCAACCCGGACAGGGAAGGCTACACCTTC. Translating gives CASTNPDREGYTF.

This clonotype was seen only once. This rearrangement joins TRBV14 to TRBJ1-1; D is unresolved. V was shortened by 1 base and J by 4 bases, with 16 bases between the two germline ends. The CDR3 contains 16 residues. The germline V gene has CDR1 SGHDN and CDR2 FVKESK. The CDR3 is CASSQVIEGLRTEAFF. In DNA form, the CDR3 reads TGTGCCAGCAGCCAAGTAATAGAGGGTCTCCGCACTGAAGCTTTCTTT.

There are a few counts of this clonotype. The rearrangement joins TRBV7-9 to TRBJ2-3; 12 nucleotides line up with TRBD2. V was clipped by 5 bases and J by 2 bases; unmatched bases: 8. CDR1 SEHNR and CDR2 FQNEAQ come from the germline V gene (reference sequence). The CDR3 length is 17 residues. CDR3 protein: CASSAGTSGGHTDTQYF. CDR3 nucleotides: TGTGCCAGCAGCGCCGGAACTAGCGGGGGGCACACAGATACGCAGTATTTT.

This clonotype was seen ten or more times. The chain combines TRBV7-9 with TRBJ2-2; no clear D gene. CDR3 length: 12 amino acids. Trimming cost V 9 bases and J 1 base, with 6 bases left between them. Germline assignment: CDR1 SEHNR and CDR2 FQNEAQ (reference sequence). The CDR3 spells CASTENTGELFF. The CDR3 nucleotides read TGTGCCAGTACCGAGAACACCGGGGAGCTGTTTTTT.

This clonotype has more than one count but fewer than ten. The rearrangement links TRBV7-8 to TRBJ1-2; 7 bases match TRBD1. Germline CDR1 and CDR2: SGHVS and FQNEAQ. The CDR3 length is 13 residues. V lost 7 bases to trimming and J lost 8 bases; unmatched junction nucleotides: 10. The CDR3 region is CASTPGGLSGYTF. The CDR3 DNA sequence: TGTGCCAGCACCCCAGGGGGGCTTAGCGGCTACACCTTC.

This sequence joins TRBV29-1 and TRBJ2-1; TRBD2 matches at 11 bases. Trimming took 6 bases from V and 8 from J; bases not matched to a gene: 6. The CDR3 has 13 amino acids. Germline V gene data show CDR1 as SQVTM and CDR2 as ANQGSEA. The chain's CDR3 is CSVVAGGRDEQFF. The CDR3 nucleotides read TGCAGCGTGGTAGCGGGGGGGAGGGATGAGCAGTTCTTC.

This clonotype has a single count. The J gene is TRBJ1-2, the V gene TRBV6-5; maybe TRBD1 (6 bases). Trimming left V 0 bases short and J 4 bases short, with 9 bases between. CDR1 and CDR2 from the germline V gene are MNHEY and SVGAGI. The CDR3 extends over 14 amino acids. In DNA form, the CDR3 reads TGTGCCAGCAGTTACTCGAGGACAGCCTATGGCTACACCTTC. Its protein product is CASSYSRTAYGYTF.

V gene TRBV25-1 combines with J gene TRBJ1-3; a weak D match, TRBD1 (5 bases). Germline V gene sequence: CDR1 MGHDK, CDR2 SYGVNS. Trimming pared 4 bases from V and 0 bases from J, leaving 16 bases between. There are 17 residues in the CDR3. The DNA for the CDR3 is TGTGCCAGCAGTGGATTCGAAGACAGCCACTCTGGAAACACCATATATTTT. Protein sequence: CASSGFEDSHSGNTIYF.

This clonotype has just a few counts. CDR3 residues: CASSPGQGVGAEAFF. For the CDR3, the DNA is TGTGCCAGCAGTCCGGGTCAGGGGGTAGGCGCTGAAGCTTTCTTT. V and J are TRBV7-8 and TRBJ1-1; TRBD1 matches 7 bases. Germline V gene lookup returns CDR1 SGHVS and CDR2 FQNEAQ. The CDR3 has 15 residues. The junction had 13 bases not matched to a gene; V was cut back by 6 bases and J by 6 bases.

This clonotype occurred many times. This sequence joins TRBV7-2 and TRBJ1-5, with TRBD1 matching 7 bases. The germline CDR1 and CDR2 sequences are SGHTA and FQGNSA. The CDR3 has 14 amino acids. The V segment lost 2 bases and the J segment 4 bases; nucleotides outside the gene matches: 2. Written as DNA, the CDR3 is TGTGCCAGCAGCTTACTGACAGGGAATCAGCCCCAGCATTTT. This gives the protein CASSLLTGNQPQHF.

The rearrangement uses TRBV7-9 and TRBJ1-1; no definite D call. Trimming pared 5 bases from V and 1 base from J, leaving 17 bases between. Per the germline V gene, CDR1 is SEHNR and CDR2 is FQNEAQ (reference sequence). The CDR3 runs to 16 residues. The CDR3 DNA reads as TGTGCCAGCAGCCCTCGGAGGAGGGCCTCGAACACTGAAGCTTTCTTT. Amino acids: CASSPRRRASNTEAFF.

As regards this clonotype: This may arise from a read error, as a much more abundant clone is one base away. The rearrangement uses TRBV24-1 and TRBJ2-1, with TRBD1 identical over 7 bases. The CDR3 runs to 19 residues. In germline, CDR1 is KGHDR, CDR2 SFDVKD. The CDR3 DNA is TGTGCCACCAGTGATTTTGGCAGAGGGGGCTCGGAGGTCTACAATGGGCAGTTCTTC. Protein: CATSDFGRGGSEVYNGQFF.

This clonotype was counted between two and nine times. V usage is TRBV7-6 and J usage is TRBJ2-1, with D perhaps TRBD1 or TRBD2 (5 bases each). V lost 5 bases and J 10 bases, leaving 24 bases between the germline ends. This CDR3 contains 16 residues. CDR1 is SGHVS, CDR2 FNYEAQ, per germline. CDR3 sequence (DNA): TGTGCCAGCAGCGCGGAGGTCCAGCAGGGCCGAGGGGAGCAGTTCTTC. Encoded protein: CASSAEVQQGRGEQFF.

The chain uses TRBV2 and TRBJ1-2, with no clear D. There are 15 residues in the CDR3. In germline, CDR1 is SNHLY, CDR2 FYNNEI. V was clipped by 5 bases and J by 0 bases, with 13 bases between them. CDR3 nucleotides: TGTGCCAGCAGTAAACCTACGGTAGCTAACTATGGCTACACCTTC. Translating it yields CASSKPTVANYGYTF.

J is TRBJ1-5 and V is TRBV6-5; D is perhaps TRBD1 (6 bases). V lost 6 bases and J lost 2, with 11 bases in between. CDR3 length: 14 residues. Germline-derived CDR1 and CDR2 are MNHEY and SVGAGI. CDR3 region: CASRQGLGNQPQHF. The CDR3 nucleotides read TGTGCCAGCAGACAGGGTTTAGGCAATCAGCCCCAGCATTTT.

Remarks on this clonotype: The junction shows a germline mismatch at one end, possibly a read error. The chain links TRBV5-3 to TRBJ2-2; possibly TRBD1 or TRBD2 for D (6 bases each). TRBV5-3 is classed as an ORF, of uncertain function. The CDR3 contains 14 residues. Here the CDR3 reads CASSYKGGSGELFF. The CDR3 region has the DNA TGTGCCAGCAGCTACAAGGGGGGATCCGGGGAGCTGTTTTTT.

The CDR3 spells CASSLGVVNYEQYF. CDR3 coding DNA: TGTGCCAGCAGCTTAGGGGTGGTAAACTACGAGCAGTACTTC. The chain combines TRBV7-9 with TRBJ2-7; D unresolved. V lost 1 base and J lost 3, with 10 bases in between. CDR1 and CDR2 from the germline V gene are SEHNR and FQNEAQ (reference sequence). This CDR3 has 14 residues. Using reference TRBV7-9 and TRBJ2-7 for the parts outside the CDR3, the full variable domain is DTGVSQNPRHKITKRGQNVTFRCDPISEHNRLYWYRQTLGQGPEFLTYFQNEAQLEKSRLLSDRFSAERPKGSFSTLEIQRTEQGDSAMYLCASSLGVVNYEQYFGPGTRLTVT.

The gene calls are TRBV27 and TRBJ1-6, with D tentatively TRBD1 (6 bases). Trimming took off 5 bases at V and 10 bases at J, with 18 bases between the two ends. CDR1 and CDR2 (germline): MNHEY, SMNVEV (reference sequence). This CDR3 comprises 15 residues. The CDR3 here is CASSPSRGRQSPLHF. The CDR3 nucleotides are TGTGCCAGCAGTCCCTCCAGGGGAAGGCAATCACCCCTCCACTTT.

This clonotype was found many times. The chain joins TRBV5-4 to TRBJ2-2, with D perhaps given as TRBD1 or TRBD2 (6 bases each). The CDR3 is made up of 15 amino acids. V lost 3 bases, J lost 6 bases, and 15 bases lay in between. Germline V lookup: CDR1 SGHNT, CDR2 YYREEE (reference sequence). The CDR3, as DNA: TGTGCCAGCAGCTCGGGGGCATACGAGTCCGGGGAGCTGTTTTTT. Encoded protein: CASSSGAYESGELFF. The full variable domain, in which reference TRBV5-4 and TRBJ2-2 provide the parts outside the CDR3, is ETGVTQSPTHLIKTRGQQVTLRCSSQSGHNTVSWYQQALGQGPQFIFQYYREEENGRGNFPPRFSGLQFPNYSSELNVNALELDDSALYLCASSSGAYESGELFFGEGSRLTVL.

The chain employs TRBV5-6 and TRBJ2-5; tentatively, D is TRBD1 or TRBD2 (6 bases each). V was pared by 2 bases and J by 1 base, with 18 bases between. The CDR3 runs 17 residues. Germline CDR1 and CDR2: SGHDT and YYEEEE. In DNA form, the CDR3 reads TGTGCCAGCAGCTTTGGTTTCGGGGGCGACTTCCAAGAGACCCAGTACTTC. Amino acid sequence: CASSFGFGGDFQETQYF.

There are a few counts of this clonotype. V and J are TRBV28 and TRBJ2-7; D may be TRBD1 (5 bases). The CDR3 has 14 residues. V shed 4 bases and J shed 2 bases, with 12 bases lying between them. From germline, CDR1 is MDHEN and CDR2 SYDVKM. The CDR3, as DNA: TGTGCCAGCAGTTCCGTGGACATCCCCTACGAGCAGTACTTC. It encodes CASSSVDIPYEQYF.

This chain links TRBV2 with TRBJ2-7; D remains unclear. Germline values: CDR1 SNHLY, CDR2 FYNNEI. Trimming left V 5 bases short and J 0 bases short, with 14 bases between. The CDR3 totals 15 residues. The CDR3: CASSTGRISSYEQYF. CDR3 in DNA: TGTGCCAGCAGTACCGGACGGATAAGCTCCTACGAGCAGTACTTC.

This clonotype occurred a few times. The CDR3 DNA sequence: TGTGCCAGCAGTTACCCCAACTACGAGCAGTACTTC. Its protein is CASSYPNYEQYF. The chain combines TRBV6-6 with TRBJ2-7; unclear D gene. CDR3 length: 12 amino acids. V lost 2 bases and J 3 bases, leaving 5 bases between the germline ends. From germline, CDR1 is MNHNY and CDR2 SVGAGI (reference sequence).

CDR3 in DNA: TGTGCCAGCAGTCCTGAAACGGGGTTGGAAGCTTTCTTT. Protein product: CASSPETGLEAFF. The chain couples TRBV6-2 or TRBV6-3 to TRBJ1-1; D is unclear. This CDR3 is built from 13 residues. Trimming took off 5 bases at V and 8 bases at J, with 15 bases between the two ends. CDR1 MNHEY and CDR2 SVGEGT come from the germline V gene.

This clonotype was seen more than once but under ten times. CDR3 nucleotides: TGTGCCAGCAGCGCGGAAACGACAGGGCCAGAGGTCTCTGGAAACACCATATATTTT. Translation: CASSAETTGPEVSGNTIYF. This chain joins TRBV7-9 and TRBJ1-3; 7 positions match TRBD1. Germline-derived CDR1 and CDR2 are SEHNR and FQNEAQ (reference sequence). Trimming took 5 bases from V and 0 from J; bases not matched to a gene: 16. The CDR3 loop spans 19 amino acids.

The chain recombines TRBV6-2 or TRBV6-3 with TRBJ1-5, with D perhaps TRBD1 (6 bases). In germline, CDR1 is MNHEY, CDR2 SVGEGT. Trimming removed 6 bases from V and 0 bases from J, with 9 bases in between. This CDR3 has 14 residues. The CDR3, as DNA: TGTGCCAGCAGACAGGGACTTAGCAATCAGCCCCAGCATTTT. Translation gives CASRQGLSNQPQHF.